This TCR beta chain originates from a study of cytomegalovirus exposure and HLA in healthy donors. V was pared by 0 bases and J by 2 bases, with 2 bases of the junction left unmatched. CDR1 and CDR2 (germline): SGDLS, YYNGEE. There are 15 residues in the CDR3. This clone was detected once. PCR primers comprised 60 Vbeta and 13 Jbeta primers. Sequencing used immunoSEQ multiplex PCR; TCRdb keeps in-frame clones, though not all of them. Altogether 150,000 to 200,000 clones are present, 75% to 90% being singletons, with the ten largest covering 1.5%. Sequencing was performed on PBMCs. The chain combines TRBV9 with TRBJ2-7, with 10 bases aligning to TRBD1. The source of this sequence is a woman between 18 and 30 years old in good health and CMV-seronegative. The chain's CDR3 is CASSVGDRGTYEQYF. Here the CDR3 DNA reads TGTGCCAGCAGCGTAGGGGACAGGGGAACCTACGAGCAGTACTTC.